This T cell receptor (beta chain) was retrieved from a study of T cells in Graves' hyperthyroidism and ophthalmopathy. Trimming took 5 bases from V and 11 from J, leaving 15 bases between them. The germline V gene encodes CDR1 MDHEN and CDR2 SYDVKM. This CDR3 has 13 amino acids. Regions amplified from RNA transcripts were the TCR beta CDR3 regions. The study used the HTBI primer set for a first-round RT-PCR of the TCR CDR3. TCRdb used MiXCR to reprocess the multiplex PCR reads, holding one entry per CDR3 protein. The profile shows 300,000 to 450,000 distinct CDR3 sequences, 11% to 15% of them singletons. There are a few counts of this clonotype.

The chain is built from TRBV28 and TRBJ1-4; the D gene is possibly TRBD1 (5 bases). Sequencing used blood. The receptor was isolated from a woman between 55 and 75 years old with Graves' hyperthyroidism. This CDR3 is CASSVPGNEKLFF. Here the CDR3 DNA reads TGTGCCAGCAGTGTCCCAGGGAACGAGAAACTGTTTTTT.